This is a list of T cell receptor beta chains from one sample in a study of Graves' ophthalmopathy and Graves' hyperthyroidism. One entry per CDR3 protein, called by TCRdb with MiXCR from the multiplex PCR reads. The sample has about 620,000 distinct CDR3 sequences, 20% to 25% seen once. What was sequenced was peripheral blood. These receptors were taken from a young woman with stable Graves' hyperthyroidism. Some clones in this sample may be carry-over from other donors' samples. CDR3s include the opening cysteine and the closing phenylalanine or tryptophan. D genes are given only for firm matches. Only some rows state a clone size, as once, few, many or a class for expanded clones.

V gene	J gene	D gene	clone size	CDR3 protein	CDR3 DNA
TRBV12-3/TRBV12-4	TRBJ1-1	TRBD1	NA	CASTGQIGTEAFF	TGTGCCAGCACGGGACAGATCGGCACTGAAGCTTTCTTT
TRBV9	TRBJ2-5	TRBD2	NA	CASSVESSTSGSGQETQYF	TGTGCCAGCAGCGTAGAAAGTTCGACTAGCGGGAGTGGCCAAGAGACCCAGTACTTC
TRBV24-1	TRBJ1-2	TRBD1	few	CATSDSRRDSLYGYTF	TGTGCCACCAGTGACAGTCGCCGGGACAGTTTATATGGCTACACCTTC
TRBV4-1	TRBJ1-1	NA	few	CASSQRRGLAFF	TGCGCCAGCAGCCAAAGGCGGGGGTTGGCTTTCTTT
TRBV27	TRBJ1-2	TRBD1	NA	CASSLGSQGVGGYTF	TGTGCCAGCAGTTTAGGGTCACAGGGGGTTGGTGGCTACACCTTC
TRBV5-1	TRBJ1-2	NA	many	CASSLDRRNGYTF	TGCGCCAGCAGCTTGGATCGCAGGAATGGCTACACCTTC
TRBV20-1	TRBJ2-2	TRBD2	once	CSAPERGNTGELFF	TGCAGTGCTCCGGAGCGGGGGAACACCGGGGAGCTGTTTTTT
TRBV6-1	TRBJ2-5	NA	many	CASQPDSQETQYF	TGTGCCAGCCAGCCAGATAGCCAAGAGACCCAGTACTTC
TRBV6-2/TRBV6-3	TRBJ2-7	TRBD1	NA	CASRPSGTGGSYEQYF	TGTGCCAGCAGGCCATCCGGGACAGGGGGTTCCTACGAGCAGTACTTC
TRBV15	TRBJ2-7	TRBD2	many	CATSRWSSGRDEQYF	TGTGCCACCAGCAGATGGTCTAGCGGGAGAGACGAGCAGTACTTC
TRBV5-1	TRBJ2-7	TRBD2	many	CASSPSGAAAYEQYF	TGCGCCAGCAGCCCTAGCGGGGCCGCGGCCTACGAGCAGTACTTC
TRBV6-1	TRBJ2-7	NA	NA	CASSEAGAGSYEQYF	TGTGCCAGCAGTGAAGCGGGGGCTGGTTCCTACGAGCAGTACTTC
TRBV20-1	TRBJ2-5	TRBD2	many	CSAKLAGETQYF	TGCAGTGCTAAACTAGCGGGAGAGACCCAGTACTTC
TRBV28	TRBJ1-5	NA	NA	CASSPGTNWEQPLHF	TGTGCCAGCAGCCCCGGGACAAATTGGGAACAGCCCCTGCATTTT
TRBV5-1	TRBJ2-7	NA	many	CASSLGGQFSYEQYF	TGCGCCAGCAGCTTGGGAGGACAGTTCTCCTACGAGCAGTACTTC
TRBV28	TRBJ2-5	NA	NA	CASSYTTYQETQYF	TGTGCCAGCAGTTATACGACATACCAAGAGACCCAGTACTTC
TRBV12-3/TRBV12-4	TRBJ2-2	NA	few	CASSFLYGLGTGELFF	TGTGCCAGCAGTTTCCTCTACGGGCTTGGAACCGGGGAGCTGTTTTTT
TRBV6-5	TRBJ2-4	TRBD2	many	CASISTGGRLLNIQYF	TGTGCCAGCATTTCAACGGGGGGGAGGTTGTTAAACATTCAGTACTTC
TRBV6-5	TRBJ2-7	NA	many	CASSYGGSDPYEQYF	TGTGCCAGCAGTTATGGGGGCTCCGACCCCTACGAGCAGTACTTC
TRBV20-1	TRBJ2-7	NA	many	CSASKGDEQYF	TGCAGTGCTAGTAAAGGGGACGAGCAGTACTTC
TRBV27	TRBJ2-5	NA	many	CASSLRYQETQYF	TGTGCCAGCAGTTTAAGATACCAAGAGACCCAGTACTTC
TRBV2	TRBJ1-1	NA	many	CASVNRGARAFF	TGTGCCAGCGTTAACAGAGGGGCGCGGGCTTTCTTT
TRBV20-1	TRBJ1-2	TRBD1	many	CSARDLRSTGQPFYGYTF	TGCAGTGCTAGAGACCTCCGCAGCACGGGACAGCCCTTCTATGGCTACACCTTC
TRBV7-8	TRBJ1-2	NA	many	CASSLGFPNYGYTF	TGTGCCAGCAGCTTGGGGTTTCCTAACTATGGCTACACCTTC
TRBV3-1	TRBJ1-6	NA	few	CASSQAWNNNSPHHF	TGTGCCAGCAGCCAAGCATGGAATAATAATTCACCCCACCACTTT
TRBV12-3/TRBV12-4	TRBJ1-5	TRBD1	many	CATNDRGPWPQHF	TGTGCCACGAACGACAGGGGCCCCTGGCCCCAGCATTTT
TRBV20-1	TRBJ2-5	NA	many	CSARLGIQETQYF	TGCAGTGCTAGGTTGGGGATTCAAGAGACCCAGTACTTC
TRBV5-4	TRBJ2-7	NA	NA	CASSLAGGKTSYEQYF	TGTGCCAGCAGCTTGGCCGGAGGGAAGACGTCGTACGAGCAGTACTTC
TRBV12-3/TRBV12-4	TRBJ1-1	NA	many	CASRSFTENTEAFF	TGTGCCAGCAGGTCCTTCACCGAGAACACTGAAGCTTTCTTT
TRBV30	TRBJ1-1	NA	many	CAWSRGGVEAFF	TGTGCCTGGAGTAGAGGGGGGGTCGAAGCTTTCTTT
TRBV6-5	TRBJ1-3	NA	many	CASIRAFGNTIYF	TGTGCCAGCATTAGGGCCTTTGGAAACACCATATATTTT
TRBV14	TRBJ1-6	NA	many	CASSQGEVARRSPLHF	TGTGCCAGCAGCCAAGGGGAGGTGGCTCGAAGATCACCCCTCCACTTT
TRBV6-1	TRBJ2-2	TRBD2	NA	CASSQLAGGNTGELFF	TGTGCCAGCAGTCAACTAGCGGGAGGCAACACCGGGGAGCTGTTTTTT
TRBV6-9	TRBJ2-7	TRBD1	NA	CASSFTGVFYEQYF	TGTGCCAGCAGTTTCACAGGGGTTTTCTACGAGCAGTACTTC
TRBV11-1	TRBJ1-5	TRBD1	many	CAVGTGPLYSNQPQHF	TGTGCCGTAGGGACAGGACCGCTGTATAGCAATCAGCCCCAGCATTTT
TRBV5-6	TRBJ2-2	TRBD1	few	CASSLTAGTGVAGELFF	TGTGCCAGCAGCCTGACCGCCGGGACAGGGGTGGCCGGGGAGCTGTTTTTT
TRBV7-2	TRBJ1-1	TRBD1	many	CASSLQGVSEAFF	TGTGCCAGCAGCTTACAGGGGGTGTCTGAAGCTTTCTTT
TRBV12-3/TRBV12-4	TRBJ1-6	NA	NA	CASSLTLGHGSSYNSPLHF	TGTGCCAGCAGTTTAACCCTTGGGCACGGGAGCTCCTATAATTCACCCCTCCACTTT
TRBV5-6	TRBJ1-1	NA	NA	CASTQLGLVNTEAFF	TGTGCCAGCACGCAGCTTGGTTTGGTGAACACTGAAGCTTTCTTT
TRBV12-3/TRBV12-4	TRBJ1-1	TRBD1	NA	CASSTAGGITEAFF	TGTGCCAGCAGTACGGCAGGGGGGATCACTGAAGCTTTCTTT
TRBV30	TRBJ1-1	NA	few	CAWGPGGNTEAFF	TGTGCCTGGGGACCCGGCGGGAACACTGAAGCTTTCTTT
TRBV5-1	TRBJ2-3	NA	NA	CASSLRGTSTDTQYF	TGCGCCAGCAGCTTGCGCGGGACCAGCACAGATACGCAGTATTTT
TRBV20-1	TRBJ2-5	TRBD2	many	CSARDRVGSGIGETQYF	TGCAGTGCTAGAGATCGTGTGGGTAGCGGGATTGGGGAGACCCAGTACTTC
TRBV12-3/TRBV12-4	TRBJ1-1	NA	NA	CASSYNKVNTEAFF	TGTGCCAGCAGTTATAACAAAGTGAACACTGAAGCTTTCTTT
TRBV28	TRBJ1-5	NA	many	CASSPGEEDQPQHF	TGTGCCAGCAGTCCCGGGGAAGAGGATCAGCCCCAGCATTTT
TRBV12-3/TRBV12-4	TRBJ1-5	NA	few	CASSFGREQPQHF	TGTGCCAGCAGTTTTGGTAGGGAACAGCCCCAGCATTTT
TRBV9	TRBJ1-2	NA	NA	CASSVGPSGYTF	TGTGCCAGCAGCGTAGGCCCGAGCGGCTACACCTTC
TRBV5-1	TRBJ2-7	TRBD2	many	CASSQTQGLAGGPIHEQYF	TGCGCCAGCAGCCAGACCCAGGGACTAGCGGGAGGGCCGATCCACGAGCAGTACTTC